This entry is about one T cell receptor (beta chain). Generated by immunoSEQ multiplex PCR, the TCRdb table keeps only in-frame clones and is missing some. The data show fewer than 45,000 clones, with roughly nine tenths seen just once and more than 0.5% held by the top ten. The data derive from a study of T cell changes during pregnancy in multiple sclerosis. Trimming took 3 bases from V and 5 from J, leaving 10 bases between them. The CDR3 is 12 amino acids. Germline V gives CDR1 SQVTM, CDR2 ANQGSEA. Source: CD4+ T cells from peripheral blood mononuclear cells, taken in the first trimester of pregnancy. This rearrangement joins TRBV29-1 to TRBJ2-5; D not resolved. The TCR originated in a female donor with multiple sclerosis, enrolled in a pregnancy study. The CDR3 region has the DNA TGCAGCGTTGAGGTACAGTCGGAGACCCAGTACTTC. This encodes CSVEVQSETQYF.